These 25 T cell receptor beta chains share one sample of origin, sequenced in a study of OX40 agonist ivuxolimab in advanced cancers. Profiled with immunoSEQ multiplex PCR; TCRdb holds only in-frame clones, not every one. The repertoire holds tens of thousands of clones, with roughly 91% as singletons. The source material was CD4+ or CD8+ T cells sorted from blood, sampled in a trial of the OX40 agonist ivuxolimab. Receptors originate from an adult with an advanced solid tumor such as melanoma, head and neck, liver or kidney cancer.

In DNA, the CDR3 is TGTGCCAGCAGCCAAAGTAGGTCCGGGACAGGGTGGGATCAGCCCCAGCATTTT. It codes for CASSQSRSGTGWDQPQHF. V usage is TRBV21-1 and J usage is TRBJ1-5; TRBD1, the table's D call, lacks a check against the DNA. TRBV21-1 is a pseudogene segment. The length of the CDR3 is 18 residues.

V usage is TRBV19 and J usage is TRBJ1-1, with D uncertain. The germline V gene has CDR1 LNHDA and CDR2 SQIVND (reference sequence). This CDR3 contains 13 residues. Between the trimmed V and J ends, which lost 3 bases and 4 bases, there was a span of 9 bases. The CDR3 nucleotides are TGTGCCAGTAGTATGCTCGCCTCCACTGAAGCTTTCTTT. It is translated as CASSMLASTEAFF.

The V gene is TRBV30, the J gene TRBJ2-6; D remains ambiguous. CDR1 GTSNPN and CDR2 SVGIG come from the germline V gene (reference sequence). Trimming pared 2 bases from V and 0 bases from J, leaving 2 bases between. This CDR3 has 13 amino acids. CDR3 loop: CAWSLSGANVLTF. Written as DNA, the CDR3 is TGTGCCTGGAGTCTCTCTGGGGCCAACGTCCTGACTTTC.

In this sample, this clone turned up once. The chain has TRBV11-1 and TRBJ1-1, with D perhaps matching TRBD1 (5 bases). CDR1 is SGHAT, CDR2 FQDESV, per germline (reference sequence). The CDR3 has 12 amino acids. V shed 5 bases and J shed 7 bases, with 11 bases lying between them. The DNA for the CDR3 is TGTGCCAGCAGCCCAAGGGGTCTTGAAGCTTTCTTT. This sequence encodes CASSPRGLEAFF.

J is TRBJ1-5 and V is TRBV9; D remains unclear. CDR3 length: 14 residues. Germline loops: CDR1 SGDLS, CDR2 YYNGEE. Between the trimmed V and J ends, which lost 0 bases and 6 bases, there was a span of 10 bases. This chain's CDR3 is CASSVGIGGQPQHF. CDR3 nucleotide sequence: TGTGCCAGCAGCGTAGGTATTGGAGGTCAGCCCCAGCATTTT.

The chain is built from TRBV19 and TRBJ2-2, with TRBD2 matching 9 bases. V shed 3 bases and J 6 bases; nucleotides not matched to a gene: 5. CDR3 length: 15 amino acids. Germline V gene data show CDR1 as LNHDA and CDR2 as SQIVND (reference sequence). The CDR3 sequence is CASSMAGGPSGELFF. CDR3 sequence (DNA): TGTGCCAGTAGTATGGCGGGAGGGCCTTCCGGGGAGCTGTTTTTT.

The chain employs TRBV2 and TRBJ1-1; TRBD1 aligns across 8 bases. J lost 5 bases, V lost 1 base, and 9 bases had no gene match. CDR3 length equals 16 residues. Germline values: CDR1 SNHLY, CDR2 FYNNEI. For the CDR3, the DNA is TGTGCCAGCAGTGAAGATCGGACAGGGAAGTATACTGAAGCTTTCTTT. Amino acid sequence: CASSEDRTGKYTEAFF.

This chain joins TRBV10-3 and TRBJ1-2; a possible D gene is TRBD1 (5 bases). Per germline, CDR1 ENHRY and CDR2 SYGVKD. This CDR3 is 16 amino acids long. Trimming took 6 bases from V and 5 from J, leaving 22 bases between them. CDR3 in amino acids: CAISGTSSLRDYGYTF. The CDR3 DNA reads as TGTGCCATCAGCGGGACCTCGAGCCTGAGAGATTATGGCTACACCTTC.

This chain links TRBV6-4 with TRBJ2-1, with D perhaps matching TRBD2 (6 bases). Germline V lookup: CDR1 MRHNA, CDR2 SNTAGT. The V end lost 0 bases, the J end lost 5 bases, and 20 bases lay between the germline ends. The CDR3 extends over 18 amino acids. The CDR3 DNA sequence: TGTGCCAGCAGTGACTCGATTTTAGGTAGCGGAATAAACAATGAGCAGTTCTTC. This encodes CASSDSILGSGINNEQFF.

This chain connects TRBV4-1 to TRBJ2-7; 8 bases fit TRBD2. Germline CDR1 and CDR2: MGHRA and YSYEKL. This CDR3 spans 18 amino acids. Losses at the gene ends were 0 bases for V and 0 bases for J; bases not matched to a gene: 10. The CDR3 protein is CASSQERGAGTNSYEQYF. The CDR3 DNA is TGCGCCAGCAGCCAAGAGCGGGGGGCCGGGACCAACTCCTACGAGCAGTACTTC.

The CDR3 loop reads CASSLEGEPNYGYTF. DNA of the CDR3: TGTGCCAGCAGCTTAGAAGGAGAGCCTAACTATGGCTACACCTTC. The rearrangement uses TRBV7-9 and TRBJ1-2; D is unresolved. CDR3 length: 15 residues. Trimming stripped 1 base from V and 0 bases from J, with 9 bases between. Germline CDR1 is SEHNR and CDR2 is FQNEAQ (reference sequence).

The rearrangement joins TRBV5-4 to TRBJ1-2; D not resolved. The CDR3 extends over 18 amino acids. V gave up 6 bases and J gave up 6 bases, with 30 bases separating them. Germline V gene data show CDR1 as SGHNT and CDR2 as YYREEE (reference sequence). The chain's CDR3 is CASTTAPGWGDKDDGYTF. The CDR3 DNA sequence: TGTGCCAGCACCACCGCACCCGGCTGGGGAGATAAGGACGATGGCTACACCTTC.

V gene TRBV9 combines with J gene TRBJ2-7; 11 bases are shared with TRBD2. This CDR3 has 14 residues. The J segment lost 3 bases and the V segment lost 3 bases, leaving 2 bases of the junction unmatched. CDR1 is SGDLS and CDR2 is YYNGEE in the germline V gene. Written as DNA, the CDR3 is TGTGCCAGCAGCGACGGGACTAGCGGCTACGAGCAGTACTTC. Its protein product is CASSDGTSGYEQYF.

The chain joins TRBV7-8 to TRBJ1-2, with TRBD1 as a possible D gene (6 bases). Between the trimmed V and J ends, which lost 1 base and 4 bases, there was a span of 10 bases. The germline V gene has CDR1 SGHVS and CDR2 FQNEAQ. The CDR3 extends over 14 amino acids. CDR3 protein: CASSLGQGLYGYTF. The CDR3 bases are TGTGCCAGCAGCTTAGGGCAGGGGCTCTATGGCTACACCTTC. The complete variable domain, with remaining parts taken from reference TRBV7-8 and TRBJ1-2, reads GAGVSQSPRYKVAKRGQDVALRCDPISGHVSLFWYQQALGQGPEFLTYFQNEAQLDKSGLPSDRFFAERPEGSVSTLKIQRTQQEDSAVYLCASSLGQGLYGYTFGSGTRLTVV.

The count of this clone is one. The V and J genes are TRBV19 and TRBJ2-4; 10 positions agree with TRBD1. V was clipped by 4 bases and J by 7 bases; unmatched bases: 4. This CDR3 region has 14 residues. Germline lookup yields CDR1 LNHDA and CDR2 SQIVND (reference sequence). This CDR3 reads CASSKTGGENIQYF. CDR3 nucleotides: TGTGCCAGTAGTAAGACAGGGGGCGAGAACATTCAGTACTTC.

CDR3 coding DNA: TGTGCCAGCAGCTCACCGACAGGGCGCGGATATAATTCACCCCTCCACTTT. Its translation: CASSSPTGRGYNSPLHF. The chain couples TRBV7-9 to TRBJ1-6, with TRBD1 identical over 7 bases. Germline trimming cut 4 bases from V and 4 bases from J; bases unmatched to any gene: 10. Germline V gene lookup returns CDR1 SEHNR and CDR2 FQNEAQ (reference sequence). This CDR3 comprises 17 residues.

This clone was counted a few times. The chain joins TRBV9 to TRBJ1-1; a weak D match, TRBD1 (6 bases). Trimming removed 4 bases from V and 4 bases from J, with 11 bases in between. Germline CDR1 is SGDLS and CDR2 is YYNGEE. CDR3 length: 13 residues. The CDR3 loop is CASSLGGATEAFF. The CDR3 DNA sequence: TGTGCCAGCAGCCTTGGGGGGGCCACTGAAGCTTTCTTT.

The chain carries TRBV19 and TRBJ1-5; D call uncertain. This CDR3 comprises 18 residues. The ends were cut back, 3 bases at V and 0 bases at J, with 18 bases in the middle. Germline CDR1 reads LNHDA; CDR2 reads SQIVND (reference sequence). The CDR3 reads CASSMLPGPSYSNQPQHF. As DNA, the CDR3 is TGTGCCAGTAGTATGCTCCCCGGACCAAGCTATAGCAATCAGCCCCAGCATTTT. Using reference TRBV19 and TRBJ1-5 for the parts outside the CDR3, the full variable domain is DGGITQSPKYLFRKEGQNVTLSCEQNLNHDAMYWYRQDPGQGLRLIYYSQIVNDFQKGDIAEGYSVSREKKESFPLTVTSAQKNPTAFYLCASSMLPGPSYSNQPQHFGDGTRLSIL.

The chain's CDR3 is CASSLTGGPNTEAFF. The CDR3 DNA reads as TGCGCCAGCAGCTTGACAGGGGGCCCGAACACTGAAGCTTTCTTT. The chain uses TRBV5-1 and TRBJ1-1, with TRBD1 matching over 9 bases. Germline CDR1 reads SGHRS; CDR2 reads YFSETQ. The CDR3 spans 15 residues. V shed 1 base and J 1 base; nucleotides not matched to a gene: 2.

In its sample, this clone was seen once. V usage is TRBV30 and J usage is TRBJ1-1, with D hard to call. This CDR3 has 14 residues. Germline CDR1 and CDR2: GTSNPN and SVGIG (reference sequence). Trimming removed 5 bases from V and 4 bases from J, with 17 bases in between. CDR3 nucleotide sequence: TGTGCCTGGGGGCTCCGGGCCCCGGGCACTGAAGCTTTCTTT. It is translated as CAWGLRAPGTEAFF.

This chain uses TRBV30 with TRBJ2-7; 7 bases agree with TRBD1. V lost 7 bases to trimming and J lost 3 bases; unmatched junction nucleotides: 6. In germline, CDR1 is GTSNPN, CDR2 SVGIG (reference sequence). This CDR3 has 12 amino acids. The CDR3 DNA sequence: TGTGCCTCCAACAGGGGTTACTACGAGCAGTACTTC. This encodes CASNRGYYEQYF.

The V gene is TRBV9, the J gene TRBJ1-2, with 7 nucleotides matching TRBD1. Germline V gene lookup returns CDR1 SGDLS and CDR2 YYNGEE. The CDR3 is 15 amino acids. V was clipped by 5 bases and J by 4 bases; unmatched bases: 11. Written as DNA, the CDR3 is TGTGCCAGCAGTGAGATCACAGGGACAGCCTATGGCTACACCTTC. This codes for CASSEITGTAYGYTF.

The V and J genes are TRBV29-1 and TRBJ2-7; D unresolved. Germline CDR1 reads SQVTM; CDR2 reads ANQGSEA. The CDR3 contains 15 residues. Trimming shortened V by 2 bases and J by 0 bases, and 14 bases separated the two germline ends. In DNA form, the CDR3 reads TGCAGCGTTGAATTTAGCCAGCTTGCCTCCTACGAGCAGTACTTC. Protein: CSVEFSQLASYEQYF.

This chain joins TRBV7-9 and TRBJ2-7; D may be TRBD2 (5 bases). Germline values: CDR1 SEHNR, CDR2 FQNEAQ (reference sequence). The V end lost 0 bases, the J end lost 5 bases, and 14 bases lay between the germline ends. The CDR3 extends over 15 amino acids. This CDR3 reads CASSLARVLANEQYF. The CDR3 DNA reads as TGTGCCAGCAGCTTAGCGCGGGTTCTAGCCAACGAGCAGTACTTC.

J is TRBJ1-1 and V is TRBV7-8; 7 bases map to TRBD1. Germline V gene sequence: CDR1 SGHVS, CDR2 FQNEAQ. V gave up 1 base and J gave up 0 bases; unmatched junction bases: 2. The CDR3 sequence is 15 residues long. CDR3 sequence (DNA): TGTGCCAGCAGCTTAGAGGGGGCATTGAACACTGAAGCTTTCTTT. Amino acids: CASSLEGALNTEAFF.